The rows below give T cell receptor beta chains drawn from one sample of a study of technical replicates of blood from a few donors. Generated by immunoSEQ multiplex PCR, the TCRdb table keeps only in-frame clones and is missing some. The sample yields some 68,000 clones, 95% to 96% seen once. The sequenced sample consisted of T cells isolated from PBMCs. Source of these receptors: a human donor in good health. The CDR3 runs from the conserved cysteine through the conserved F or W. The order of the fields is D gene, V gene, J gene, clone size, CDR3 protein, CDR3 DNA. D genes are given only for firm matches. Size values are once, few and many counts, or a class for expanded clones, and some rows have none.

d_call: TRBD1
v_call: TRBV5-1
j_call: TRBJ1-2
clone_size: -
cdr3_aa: CASRAGQGVGGYTF
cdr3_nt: TGCGCCAGCAGAGCGGGACAGGGAGTGGGTGGCTACACCTTC

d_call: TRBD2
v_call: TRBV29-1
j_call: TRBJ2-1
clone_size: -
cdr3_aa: CSVWGLFGEIGRGYNEQFF
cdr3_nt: TGCAGCGTTTGGGGCCTGTTTGGCGAAATCGGGAGGGGTTACAATGAGCAGTTCTTC

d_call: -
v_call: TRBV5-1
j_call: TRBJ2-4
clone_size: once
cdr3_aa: CASSLGGLRDIQYF
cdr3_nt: TGCGCCAGCAGCTTGGGGGGGCTCAGAGACATTCAGTACTTC

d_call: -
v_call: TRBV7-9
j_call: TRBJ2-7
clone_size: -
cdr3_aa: CASRSVNEQYF
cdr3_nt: TGTGCCAGCCGTTCCGTAAACGAGCAGTACTTC

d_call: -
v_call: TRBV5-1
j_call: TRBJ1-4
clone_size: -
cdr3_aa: CASSGGVGEKLFF
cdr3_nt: TGCGCCAGCAGCGGCGGGGTCGGGGAAAAACTGTTTTTT

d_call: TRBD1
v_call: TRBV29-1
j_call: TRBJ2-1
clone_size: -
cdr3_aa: CSVQFGTGEWGSYNEQFF
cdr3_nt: TGCAGCGTCCAGTTCGGGACAGGGGAATGGGGTTCCTACAATGAGCAGTTCTTC

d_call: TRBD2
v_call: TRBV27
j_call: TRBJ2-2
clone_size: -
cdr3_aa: CASSSLAGGMGGELFF
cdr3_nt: TGTGCCAGCAGTTCATTAGCGGGAGGTATGGGCGGGGAGCTGTTTTTT

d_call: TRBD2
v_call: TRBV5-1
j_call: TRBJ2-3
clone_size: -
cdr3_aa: CASSLVGTTARVTQYF
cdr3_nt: TGCGCCAGCAGCTTGGTTGGGACTACGGCGAGAGTTACGCAGTATTTT

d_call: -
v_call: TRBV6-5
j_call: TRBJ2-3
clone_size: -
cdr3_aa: CASMGGTLGATQYF
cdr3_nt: TGTGCCAGCATGGGCGGGACTCTTGGGGCTACGCAGTATTTT

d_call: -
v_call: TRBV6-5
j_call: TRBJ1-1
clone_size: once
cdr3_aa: CASSYTGAGVTEAFF
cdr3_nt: TGTGCCAGCAGTTATACGGGGGCGGGGGTCACTGAAGCTTTCTTT

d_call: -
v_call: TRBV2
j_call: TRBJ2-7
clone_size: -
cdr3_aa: CASSEARVFHEQYF
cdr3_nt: TGTGCCAGCAGTGAAGCGCGAGTTTTCCACGAGCAGTACTTC

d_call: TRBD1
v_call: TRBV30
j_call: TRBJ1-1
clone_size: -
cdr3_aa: CAWSAPGTGLSDTEAFF
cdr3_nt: TGTGCCTGGAGTGCCCCCGGGACAGGGCTGTCGGACACTGAAGCTTTCTTT

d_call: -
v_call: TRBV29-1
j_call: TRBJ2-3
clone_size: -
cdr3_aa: CSLDRNTDTQYF
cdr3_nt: TGCAGCCTTGACAGGAACACAGATACGCAGTATTTT

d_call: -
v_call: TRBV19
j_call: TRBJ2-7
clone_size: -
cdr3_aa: CASSIGTQTYEQYF
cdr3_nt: TGTGCCAGTAGTATAGGGACTCAAACCTACGAGCAGTACTTC

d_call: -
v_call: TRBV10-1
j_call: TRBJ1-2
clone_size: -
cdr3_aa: CASSESSRNYGYTF
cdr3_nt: TGCGCCAGCAGTGAGTCGTCACGGAACTATGGCTACACCTTC

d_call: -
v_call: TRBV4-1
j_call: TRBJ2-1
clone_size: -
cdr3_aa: CASTLVVDGNEQFF
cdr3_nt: TGCGCCAGCACCCTAGTGGTCGATGGCAATGAGCAGTTCTTC

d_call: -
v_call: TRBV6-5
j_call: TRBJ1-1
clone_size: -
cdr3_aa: CASSSTGTFEAFF
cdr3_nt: TGTGCCAGCAGTTCTACCGGGACATTCGAAGCTTTCTTT

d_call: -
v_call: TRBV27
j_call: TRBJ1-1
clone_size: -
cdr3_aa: CASSLSTGNTEAFF
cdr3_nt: TGTGCCAGCAGTTTAAGTACAGGGAACACTGAAGCTTTCTTT

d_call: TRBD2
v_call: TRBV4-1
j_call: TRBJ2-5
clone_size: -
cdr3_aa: CASSLGGGSAEETQYF
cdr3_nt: TGCGCCAGCAGTCTCGGTGGCGGGAGCGCGGAGGAGACCCAGTACTTC

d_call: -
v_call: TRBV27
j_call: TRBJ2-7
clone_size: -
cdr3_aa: CASSLSGQDYEQYF
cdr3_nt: TGTGCCAGCAGTTTATCCGGACAAGACTACGAGCAGTACTTC

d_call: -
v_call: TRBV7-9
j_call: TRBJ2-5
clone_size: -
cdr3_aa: CASSLEAVSARETQYF
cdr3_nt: TGTGCCAGCAGCTTAGAGGCGGTGTCGGCGAGAGAGACCCAGTACTTC

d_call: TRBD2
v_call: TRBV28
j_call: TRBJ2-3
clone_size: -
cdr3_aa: CASSLFFSGRGTDTQYF
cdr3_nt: TGTGCCAGCAGTTTGTTCTTTAGCGGGAGGGGCACAGATACGCAGTATTTT

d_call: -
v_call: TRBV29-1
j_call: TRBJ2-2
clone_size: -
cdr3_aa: CSVEGHPNTGELFF
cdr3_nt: TGCAGCGTTGAGGGACATCCGAACACCGGGGAGCTGTTTTTT

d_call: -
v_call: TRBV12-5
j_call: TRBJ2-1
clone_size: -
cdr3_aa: CASGLGGLYNEQFF
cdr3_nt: TGTGCTAGTGGTTTGGGCGGACTCTACAATGAGCAGTTCTTC

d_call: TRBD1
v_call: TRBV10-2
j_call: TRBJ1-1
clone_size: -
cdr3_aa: CATLNRGKKTEAFF
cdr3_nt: TGCGCCACCTTGAACAGGGGGAAAAAAACTGAAGCTTTCTTT

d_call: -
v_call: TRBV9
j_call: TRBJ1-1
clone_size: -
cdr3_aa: CASSAEQGDAEAFF
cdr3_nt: TGTGCCAGCAGCGCCGAACAGGGAGACGCTGAAGCTTTCTTT

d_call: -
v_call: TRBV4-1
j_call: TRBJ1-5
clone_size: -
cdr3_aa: CASSPDRNQPQHF
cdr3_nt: TGCGCCAGCAGCCCCGACAGGAATCAGCCCCAGCATTTT

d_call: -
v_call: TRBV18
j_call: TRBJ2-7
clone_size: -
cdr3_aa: CASSPRRGTYEQYF
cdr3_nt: TGTGCCAGCTCACCACGGCGGGGCACCTACGAGCAGTACTTC

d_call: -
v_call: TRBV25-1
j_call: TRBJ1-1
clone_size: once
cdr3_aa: CASSQTGKLNTEAFF
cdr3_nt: TGTGCCAGCAGTCAGACAGGAAAATTGAACACTGAAGCTTTCTTT

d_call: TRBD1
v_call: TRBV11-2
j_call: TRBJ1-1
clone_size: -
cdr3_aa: CASSYGQGNTEAFF
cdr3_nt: TGTGCCAGCAGCTACGGACAGGGGAACACTGAAGCTTTCTTT